The 19 T cell receptor beta chains below were found in one sample sequenced in a study of blood T cell repertoires in COVID-19. TCRdb's copy holds only in-frame clones and misses some; the assay was immunoSEQ multiplex PCR. The data contain 68,000 or so clones, 80% to 90% of them singletons. Sequenced: peripheral blood. These receptors came from a man aged 45-65 years with acute or convalescent COVID-19.

The rearrangement joins TRBV9 to TRBJ1-4; 8 nucleotides match TRBD1. Looked up from germline, CDR1 is SGDLS and CDR2 is YYNGEE. V shed 4 bases, J shed 8 bases, and the junction held 10 bases outside the gene matches. This CDR3 comprises 15 residues. The CDR3 coding sequence is TGTGCCAGCAGCCTGGAGACAGGGGTAGCCGAAAAACTGTTTTTT. Amino acids: CASSLETGVAEKLFF. Full variable domain (rest looked up from reference TRBV9 and TRBJ1-4): DSGVTQTPKHLITATGQRVTLRCSPRSGDLSVYWYQQSLDQGLQFLIQYYNGEERAKGNILERFSAQQFPDLHSELNLSSLELGDSALYFCASSLETGVAEKLFFGSGTQLSVL.

This clone was seen only once. The chain combines TRBV27 with TRBJ2-6; D gene uncertain. CDR1 MNHEY and CDR2 SMNVEV come from the germline V gene (reference sequence). The CDR3 totals 15 residues. Trimming removed 6 bases from V and 0 bases from J, with 9 bases in between. The CDR3 region is CASSSHSSGANVLTF. CDR3 coding DNA: TGTGCCAGCAGCTCACATTCCTCTGGGGCCAACGTCCTGACTTTC. Together with reference TRBV27 and TRBJ2-6, the CDR3 gives the full variable domain: EAQVTQNPRYLITVTGKKLTVTCSQNMNHEYMSWYRQDPGLGLRQIYYSMNVEVTDKGDVPEGYKVSRKEKRNFPLILESPSPNQTSLYFCASSSHSSGANVLTFGAGSRLTVL.

This rearrangement joins TRBV6-4 to TRBJ2-7; 9 nucleotides align to TRBD1. This CDR3 is 15 amino acids long. Germline assignment: CDR1 MRHNA and CDR2 SNTAGT. V shed 8 bases, J shed 1 base, and the junction held 9 bases outside the gene matches. The CDR3 spells CASGGVDRGSYEQYV. CDR3 sequence (DNA): TGTGCCAGCGGTGGGGTGGACAGGGGATCCTACGAGCAGTACGTC.

The V call is TRBV5-1, the J call TRBJ2-7; 7 nucleotides align to TRBD2. The germline V gene has CDR1 SGHRS and CDR2 YFSETQ. Trimming cost V 0 bases and J 1 base; bases outside gene matches: 4. The CDR3 contains 15 residues. The CDR3 nucleotides are TGCGCCAGCAGCTTGGCGCTAGCGGCGTCCTACGAGCAGTACTTC. It encodes CASSLALAASYEQYF.

The gene calls are TRBV18 and TRBJ1-4; possible D gene TRBD1, 6 bases. The CDR3 covers 15 residues. Trimming stripped 0 bases from V and 3 bases from J, with 8 bases between. From germline, CDR1 is KGHSH and CDR2 LQKENI. DNA of the CDR3: TGTGCCAGCTCACCACCGGGGGCGGCTAATGAAAAACTGTTTTTT. Its translation is CASSPPGAANEKLFF.

This clone was found a few times. This rearrangement joins TRBV19 to TRBJ1-1; D possibly corresponds to TRBD1 (6 bases). Germline CDR1 and CDR2: LNHDA and SQIVND (reference sequence). CDR3 length equals 15 residues. V was pared by 5 bases and J by 1 base, with 14 bases between. The CDR3 coding sequence is TGTGCCAGTAGTCCTGAATGGACAGAGAACACTGAAGCTTTCTTT. This gives the protein CASSPEWTENTEAFF.

This chain links TRBV7-2 with TRBJ1-2, with no clear D. The CDR3 is 15 residues long. Trimming took 4 bases from V and 3 from J, leaving 15 bases between them. Germline CDR1 reads SGHTA; CDR2 reads FQGNSA. In nucleotides, the CDR3 is TGTGCCAGCAGCTATATAGAACGGCGGGACTATGGCTACACCTTC. Protein product: CASSYIERRDYGYTF.

The rearrangement links TRBV9 to TRBJ2-7, with D hard to call. Germline V gives CDR1 SGDLS, CDR2 YYNGEE. The CDR3 sequence is 15 residues long. Trimming took off 0 bases at V and 3 bases at J, with 13 bases between the two ends. CDR3 nucleotide sequence: TGTGCCAGCAGCGTAGGAGGCAATATTAACTACGAGCAGTACTTC. This gives the protein CASSVGGNINYEQYF.

The chain employs TRBV5-1 and TRBJ2-1; 10 positions agree with TRBD1. V lost 5 bases and J lost 2; bases outside the gene matches: 7. CDR1 is SGHRS, CDR2 YFSETQ, per germline. This CDR3 region has 16 residues. CDR3 amino acids: CASSKGQGRPYNEQFF. The CDR3 bases are TGCGCCAGCAGTAAGGGACAGGGGCGCCCCTACAATGAGCAGTTCTTC. The full variable domain, completed using reference TRBV5-1 and TRBJ2-1, is KAGVTQTPRYLIKTRGQQVTLSCSPISGHRSVSWYQQTPGQGLQFLFEYFSETQRNKGNFPGRFSGRQFSNSRSEMNVSTLELGDSALYLCASSKGQGRPYNEQFFGPGTRLTVL.

The chain uses TRBV10-3 and TRBJ1-5; the D gene is possibly TRBD1 (6 bases). The CDR3 has 15 residues. Germline V CDR1 and CDR2: ENHRY, SYGVKD. Trimming took off 5 bases at V and 7 bases at J, with 18 bases between the two ends. This CDR3 reads CAISYLQGQWQPQHF. The CDR3 DNA reads TGTGCCATCAGTTATTTACAGGGCCAATGGCAGCCCCAGCATTTT.

V usage is TRBV18 and J usage is TRBJ1-3; 9 bases are shared with TRBD1. The CDR3 spans 16 residues. The trim removed 2 bases at V and 6 bases at J, leaving 8 bases unmatched. The germline CDR1 and CDR2 sequences are KGHSH and LQKENI. The chain's CDR3 is CASSPSGQGHENTIYF. The CDR3 nucleotides read TGTGCCAGCTCACCATCTGGACAGGGGCATGAAAACACCATATATTTT.

The chain employs TRBV11-2 and TRBJ1-1; the D gene is possibly TRBD1 (6 bases). V was cut by 5 bases and J by 5 bases, with 18 bases left in between. This CDR3 contains 15 residues. The germline V gene encodes CDR1 SGHAT and CDR2 FQNNGV. The CDR3 protein is CASSPRMDSGTEAFF. CDR3 in DNA: TGTGCCAGCAGCCCGCGGATGGACAGTGGGACTGAAGCTTTCTTT.

The chain combines TRBV4-3 with TRBJ1-1; possibly TRBD1 for D (5 bases). The CDR3 is 15 amino acids. The ends were cut back, 7 bases at V and 10 bases at J, with 25 bases in the middle. The germline gives CDR1 LGHNA, CDR2 YSLEER. CDR3 amino acids: CASTVEAGGLDGAFF. CDR3 in DNA: TGCGCCAGCACCGTGGAGGCGGGGGGTTTGGATGGAGCTTTCTTT.

This clone was recorded only once. This chain joins TRBV14 and TRBJ2-3; D might be TRBD2 (5 bases). The CDR3 spans 16 residues. In germline, CDR1 is SGHDN, CDR2 FVKESK. V was trimmed by 4 bases and J by 0 bases, leaving 14 bases between them. CDR3 sequence: CASSPQISGSTDTQYF. The CDR3 DNA reads TGTGCCAGCAGCCCGCAGATCAGCGGTAGCACAGATACGCAGTATTTT.

The chain recombines TRBV3-1 (or the pseudogene TRBV3-2) with TRBJ1-1; D is perhaps TRBD1 (6 bases). V was shortened by 2 bases and J by 5 bases, with 12 bases between the two germline ends. This CDR3 spans 14 amino acids. The germline V gene encodes CDR1 LGHDT and CDR2 YNNKEL (reference sequence). CDR3 protein: CASSQSGGHTEAFF. CDR3 in DNA: TGTGCCAGCAGCCAATCTGGGGGCCATACTGAAGCTTTCTTT.

The chain employs TRBV12-5 and TRBJ1-2, with 7 bases matching TRBD1. The CDR3 has 15 residues. Germline assignment: CDR1 LGHNT and CDR2 FRNRAP. Germline trimming cut 2 bases from V and 2 bases from J; bases unmatched to any gene: 5. This chain's CDR3 is CASGLPSTGNYGYTF. The CDR3 nucleotides are TGTGCTAGTGGTTTGCCCTCGACAGGGAACTATGGCTACACCTTC. The full variable domain, rest sourced from reference TRBV12-5 and TRBJ1-2, is DARVTQTPRHKVTEMGQEVTMRCQPILGHNTVFWYRQTMMQGLELLAYFRNRAPLDDSGMPKDRFSAEMPDATLATLKIQPSEPRDSAVYFCASGLPSTGNYGYTFGSGTRLTVV.

The chain joins TRBV6-5 to TRBJ1-6; tentatively, D is TRBD1 (5 bases). Trimming pared 2 bases from V and 10 bases from J, leaving 15 bases between. The germline gives CDR1 MNHEY, CDR2 SVGAGI. The CDR3 length is 15 residues. CDR3 amino acids: CASSYIGVAVSPLHF. The CDR3 bases are TGTGCCAGCAGTTACATAGGGGTGGCGGTGTCACCCCTCCACTTT.

The J gene is TRBJ1-2, the V gene TRBV19; unclear D gene. CDR3 length: 13 amino acids. CDR1 and CDR2 from the germline V gene are LNHDA and SQIVND (reference sequence). V shed 3 bases and J shed 5 bases, with 10 bases lying between them. The CDR3 DNA reads TGTGCCAGTAGTATCGAGAACCTGTATGGCTACACCTTC. Translating it yields CASSIENLYGYTF.

This rearrangement joins TRBV6-1 to TRBJ1-2; 11 positions agree with TRBD1. Germline V lookup: CDR1 MNHNS, CDR2 SASEGT. The length of the CDR3 is 13 residues. V shed 0 bases, J shed 13 bases, and the junction held 4 bases outside the gene matches. The CDR3: CASSEAGQGAVTF. The CDR3 region has the DNA TGTGCCAGCAGTGAAGCCGGACAGGGGGCTGTCACCTTC.